This is a list of T cell receptor beta chains from one sample in a study of cytomegalovirus exposure and HLA in healthy donors. Sequenced by immunoSEQ multiplex PCR; TCRdb stores in-frame clones only, minus some. The sample carries some 130,000 clones, 74% recorded once. The sequenced material came from PBMCs. These receptors came from a woman aged 50 to 60 in good health and CMV-seropositive. Each CDR3 is given with its conserved first and last residue. The order of the fields is clone size, D gene, J gene, V gene, CDR3 protein, CDR3 DNA. A D gene is named only where the DNA matches it firmly. Size is stated for part of the rows, as once, few or many counts, or as a class when the clone is expanded.

>NA|NA|TRBJ2-5|TRBV5-1
CASSYPGGSQETQYF
TGCGCCAGCAGTTATCCCGGGGGATCCCAAGAGACCCAGTACTTC
>NA|NA|TRBJ2-5|TRBV6-1
CASSARFQETQYF
TGTGCCAGCAGTGCCAGATTTCAGGAGACCCAGTACTTC
>NA|TRBD2|TRBJ2-1|TRBV7-6
CASSLARGGSSYNEQFF
TGTGCCAGCAGCTTAGCGCGGGGCGGGAGCTCCTACAATGAGCAGTTCTTC
>NA|TRBD1|TRBJ2-5|TRBV11-3
CASREGTDETQYF
TGTGCCAGCCGTGAGGGGACAGATGAGACCCAGTACTTC
>NA|TRBD2|TRBJ2-5|TRBV29-1
CSVRLAGAGTQYF
TGCAGCGTTCGACTAGCGGGGGCCGGAACCCAGTACTTC
>NA|TRBD1|TRBJ1-5|TRBV5-1
CASTPTGDSDQPQHF
TGCGCCAGCACCCCCACGGGGGACAGCGATCAGCCCCAGCATTTT
>NA|NA|TRBJ1-2|TRBV29-1
CSVPSSGGYTF
TGCAGCGTCCCCTCATCGGGAGGCTACACCTTC
>few|NA|TRBJ1-1|TRBV18
CASSPFGGVNTEAFF
TGTGCCAGCTCACCCTTCGGGGGGGTGAACACTGAAGCTTTCTTT
>NA|NA|TRBJ2-2|TRBV29-1
CSSGVEGGELFF
TGCAGCTCCGGGGTGGAGGGCGGGGAGCTGTTTTTT
>NA|NA|TRBJ1-1|TRBV7-9
CASSFLRVAEAFF
TGTGCCAGCAGCTTCCTCAGGGTCGCTGAAGCTTTCTTT
>NA|NA|TRBJ2-2|TRBV10-2
CASSDPGRAGELFF
TGCGCCAGCAGTGACCCCGGTCGGGCCGGGGAGCTGTTTTTT
>NA|NA|TRBJ1-5|TRBV7-8
CASSAGLRQPQHF
TGTGCCAGCAGCGCCGGGTTAAGGCAGCCCCAGCATTTT
>NA|NA|TRBJ1-2|TRBV7-8
CASSLVAGPNYGYTF
TGTGCCAGCAGCTTAGTGGCGGGGCCTAACTATGGCTACACCTTC
>NA|TRBD1|TRBJ2-1|TRBV4-2
CASSQAQGASSYNEQFF
TGTGCCAGCAGCCAAGCCCAGGGGGCAAGCTCCTACAATGAGCAGTTCTTC
>NA|NA|TRBJ1-2|TRBV2
CASSDPRGGYGYTF
TGTGCCAGCAGTGACCCGCGGGGCGGATATGGCTACACCTTC
>NA|TRBD1|TRBJ2-7|TRBV4-2
CASSQDPGTGYEQYF
TGTGCCAGCAGCCAAGACCCCGGGACAGGTTACGAGCAGTACTTC
>once|NA|TRBJ2-1|TRBV29-1
CSVRGLSYNEQFF
TGCAGCGTCAGGGGCCTCTCCTACAATGAGCAGTTCTTC
>NA|NA|TRBJ2-3|TRBV7-2
CASSLGPPDTQYF
TGTGCCAGCAGCTTAGGTCCCCCGGATACGCAGTATTTT
>NA|NA|TRBJ2-7|TRBV7-9
CSSSPQGFVGQYF
TGTTCCAGCAGCCCCCAGGGGTTCGTGGGGCAGTACTTC
>NA|TRBD1|TRBJ1-1|TRBV27
CASSPQGGTEAFF
TGTGCCAGCAGCCCACAGGGGGGCACTGAAGCTTTCTTT
>NA|NA|TRBJ2-1|TRBV4-1
CASNPDGTYYNEQFF
TGCGCCAGCAACCCAGACGGGACATACTACAATGAGCAGTTCTTC
>NA|TRBD2|TRBJ2-5|TRBV4-3
CARSQAVGGASETQYF
TGCGCCCGCAGCCAAGCGGTCGGGGGGGCATCGGAGACCCAGTACTTC
>NA|NA|TRBJ1-5|TRBV7-2
CASSSRSNQPQHF
TGTGCCAGCAGCTCCAGGAGCAATCAGCCCCAGCATTTT
>NA|TRBD1|TRBJ1-5|TRBV4-1
CASSLGTASNQPQHF
TGCGCCAGCAGCCTCGGGACAGCCAGCAATCAGCCCCAGCATTTT
>NA|NA|TRBJ1-2|TRBV2
CASSSDGGAGYTF
TGTGCCAGCAGCTCCGACGGAGGAGCTGGCTACACCTTC
>NA|TRBD1|TRBJ1-4|TRBV19
CATRDRLKLFF
TGTGCCACCCGGGACAGGCTAAAACTGTTTTTT
>NA|NA|TRBJ1-1|TRBV7-9
CASRQLGAPLMNTEAFF
TGTGCCAGCAGACAACTGGGGGCGCCCCTAATGAACACTGAAGCTTTCTTT
>NA|NA|TRBJ1-1|TRBV14
CASRRTGTPNTEAFF
TGTGCCAGCAGACGAACCGGGACACCGAACACTGAAGCTTTCTTT
>few|TRBD1|TRBJ2-4|TRBV30
CAWSDTGENIQYF
TGTGCCTGGAGTGACACAGGGGAAAACATTCAGTACTTC
>few|NA|TRBJ1-1|TRBV7-8
CASSLVQGMNTEAFF
TGTGCCAGCAGCTTAGTGCAGGGGATGAACACTGAAGCTTTCTTT
>NA|NA|TRBJ2-1|TRBV15
CATSRAPVGREDEQFF
TGTGCCACCAGCAGAGCACCTGTAGGCAGGGAAGATGAGCAGTTCTTC